This TCR beta chain was found in a study of T cell changes during pregnancy in multiple sclerosis. V lost 4 bases to trimming and J lost 8 bases; unmatched junction nucleotides: 5. The CDR3 sequence is 14 residues long. The V gene's germline CDR1 is MNHEY and CDR2 SMNVEV (reference sequence). Measured with immunoSEQ multiplex PCR; TCRdb has only the in-frame clones, and not every one. The table includes tens of thousands of clones, roughly 94% detected once. The V gene is TRBV27, the J gene TRBJ1-2, with 12 bases lining up with TRBD1. The sequenced sample was peripheral blood, obtained in the third trimester of pregnancy. The clonotype comes from a female donor with multiple sclerosis, enrolled in a pregnancy study. CDR3 nucleotide sequence: TGTGCCAGCAGTTCGGGACAGGGGGCAGAAGGCTACACCTTC. Translating it yields CASSSGQGAEGYTF.